The 20 T cell receptor beta chains below come from one sample, sequenced in a study of T cells after yellow fever vaccination. Each CDR3 protein gets one entry after TCRdb re-called the 5' RACE reads with MiXCR. The sample holds some 150,000 distinct CDR3 sequences, more than 9.5% seen once. The material was CD8+ T cells sorted from PBMCs, obtained 15 days after the yellow fever booster vaccination. All receptors come from a man between 18 and 35 years old who received the YFV17D yellow fever vaccine.

This clonotype has ten or more counts. The CDR3, as DNA: TGCGCCAGCAGCATGAGACAGGGGGCAGGTCAGCCCCAGCATTTT. Translating it yields CASSMRQGAGQPQHF. This chain links TRBV4-1 with TRBJ1-5; TRBD1 matches at 10 bases. J lost 6 bases, V lost 5 bases, and 7 bases had no gene match. This CDR3 comprises 15 residues. Germline CDR1 reads MGHRA; CDR2 reads YSYEKL.

This clonotype showed up just a few times. The rearrangement uses TRBV15 and TRBJ2-1, with a tentative D call TRBD1 (5 bases). This CDR3 is 15 amino acids long. The V end was cut by 5 bases, the J end by 4 bases, with 15 bases between. Germline V gene data show CDR1 as LNHNV and CDR2 as YYDKDF (reference sequence). The DNA for the CDR3 is TGTGCCACCAGCCAAGTCCGCAGGACATACAATGAGCAGTTCTTC. It codes for CATSQVRRTYNEQFF.

This clonotype has only a few counts. This chain links TRBV7-3 with TRBJ1-1; 8 positions agree with TRBD1. J was trimmed by 1 base and V by 4 bases; bases with no gene match: 5. Germline CDR1 and CDR2: SGHTA and FQGTGA. The CDR3 runs 15 residues. CDR3 nucleotides: TGTGCCAGCAGCTCAGGGGGCTCCCCGAACACTGAAGCTTTCTTT. It encodes CASSSGGSPNTEAFF.

This clonotype was counted between two and nine times. This chain connects TRBV6-2 or TRBV6-3 to TRBJ1-2; 7 bases map to TRBD1. J gave up 4 bases and V 5 bases, and 13 bases lay outside the gene matches. The CDR3 is 16 amino acids. The germline CDR1 and CDR2 sequences are MNHEY and SVGEGT. The CDR3 reads CASSIQGGTRGYGYTF. Here the CDR3 DNA reads TGTGCCAGCAGTATCCAGGGGGGGACCCGCGGCTATGGCTACACCTTC.

This chain connects TRBV11-2 to TRBJ2-2; 15 bases align to TRBD2. This CDR3 has 18 amino acids. Germline CDR1 is SGHAT and CDR2 is FQNNGV. Unmatched junction bases numbered 4, after V lost 4 bases and J lost 1 base. The CDR3 region has the DNA TGTGCCAGCAGCTCGGGACTAGCGGGGGGCTTGAACACCGGGGAGCTGTTTTTT. It yields the protein CASSSGLAGGLNTGELFF.

The CDR3 sequence is CASSDWTSTDTQYF. CDR3 nucleotide sequence: TGTGCCAGCAGCGACTGGACTAGCACAGATACGCAGTATTTT. The chain joins TRBV7-9 to TRBJ2-3; maybe TRBD2 (5 bases). There are 14 residues in the CDR3. Trimming stripped 5 bases from V and 0 bases from J, with 9 bases between. Germline V CDR1 and CDR2: SEHNR, FQNEAQ (reference sequence).

This clonotype has just a few counts. This sequence joins TRBV4-3 and TRBJ1-2; TRBD1 might be the D (6 bases). Germline V gene lookup returns CDR1 LGHNA and CDR2 YSLEER. V was trimmed by 0 bases and J by 8 bases, leaving 16 bases between them. The CDR3 runs to 15 residues. The CDR3 DNA sequence: TGCGCCAGCAGCCAAGATCGGGGGGGGGCGCGAGGCTACACCTTC. Its translation: CASSQDRGGARGYTF.

This clonotype was counted only a few times. The gene calls are TRBV6-1 and TRBJ2-7; TRBD1 matches 10 bases. This CDR3 has 15 amino acids. CDR1 and CDR2 (germline): MNHNS, SASEGT. The V and J ends lost 1 base and 2 bases, in that order; junction bases with no gene match: 2. The DNA of the CDR3 is TGTGCCAGCAGTGAAGGGACAGGGGGACCCTACGAGCAGTACGTC. Its translation: CASSEGTGGPYEQYV.

This clonotype was recorded a few times. This rearrangement joins TRBV28 to TRBJ2-5; TRBD1 agrees at 7 bases. With 1 base clipped from V and 2 bases from J, the junction kept 4 bases outside the gene matches. Germline V gene data show CDR1 as MDHEN and CDR2 as SYDVKM. The CDR3 runs 15 residues. The CDR3 DNA follows: TGTGCCAGCAGTTTATTAAGGGGGCGGCAAGAGACCCAGTACTTC. It specifies CASSLLRGRQETQYF.

This chain uses TRBV7-2 with TRBJ1-2; no reliable D call. The CDR3 runs 13 residues. The V and J ends lost 2 bases and 7 bases respectively, with 11 bases between them. Germline lookup yields CDR1 SGHTA and CDR2 FQGNSA. The CDR3 nucleotides read TGTGCCAGCAGCTTACGGACGGCTGTTGGCTACACCTTC. Encoded protein: CASSLRTAVGYTF.

This clonotype was counted only a few times. J is TRBJ2-7 and V is TRBV20-1; maybe TRBD1 (5 bases). The germline V and J ends were trimmed by 2 bases and 0 bases, with 11 bases remaining between them. CDR1 DFQATT and CDR2 SNEGSKA come from the germline V gene (reference sequence). The CDR3 runs 14 residues. The CDR3 reads CSARPTGLSYEQYF. The DNA for the CDR3 is TGCAGTGCTAGACCTACAGGTCTCTCCTACGAGCAGTACTTC.

This clonotype was recorded many times. The V call is TRBV4-1, the J call TRBJ1-1; tentative D call: TRBD1 (5 bases). The CDR3 loop spans 15 amino acids. CDR1 is MGHRA and CDR2 is YSYEKL in the germline V gene. Between the trimmed V and J ends, which lost 1 base and 1 base, there was a span of 10 bases. CDR3 protein: CASSQGGWANTEAFF. DNA for the CDR3: TGCGCCAGCAGCCAAGGGGGGTGGGCGAACACTGAAGCTTTCTTT.

This clonotype was found a few times. This chain uses TRBV29-1 with TRBJ2-6; the D is unclear. The CDR3 loop spans 12 amino acids. V was shortened by 7 bases and J by 0 bases, with 4 bases between the two germline ends. Germline V gives CDR1 SQVTM, CDR2 ANQGSEA. DNA of the CDR3: TGCAGCGCTCTCTCTGGGGCCAACGTCCTGACTTTC. Its translation is CSALSGANVLTF.

The chain links TRBV13 to TRBJ2-5; D perhaps matches TRBD2 (7 bases). The germline V and J ends were trimmed by 5 bases and 3 bases, with 13 bases remaining between them. The CDR3 is 14 residues long. Germline V gene lookup returns CDR1 PRHDT and CDR2 FYEKMQ (reference sequence). Here the CDR3 reads CASSLGGQKETQYF. CDR3 sequence (DNA): TGTGCCAGCAGCCTGGGGGGGCAGAAAGAGACCCAGTACTTC.

This rearrangement joins TRBV19 to TRBJ1-2, with 12 bases fitting TRBD1. The V gene end was trimmed by 0 bases and the J gene end by 7 bases; junction bases not matched to a gene: 6. This CDR3 comprises 16 residues. Germline lookup yields CDR1 LNHDA and CDR2 SQIVND (reference sequence). DNA of the CDR3: TGTGCCAGTAGTATAGATGGGACAGGGGGCCTGGCTGGCTACACCTTC. Encoded protein: CASSIDGTGGLAGYTF.

This clonotype was detected only a few times. This rearrangement joins TRBV21-1 to TRBJ2-5; the table's TRBD1 call for D was not verified on the DNA. TRBV21-1 is recorded as a pseudogene. CDR3 size: 16 residues. CDR3 sequence (DNA): TGTGCCAGCAGCAAAATTTCTAGCAGACTGGGGGAGACCCAGTACTTC. This gives the protein CASSKISSRLGETQYF.

This clonotype was seen more than once but under ten times. The chain has TRBV12-3 or TRBV12-4 and TRBJ2-5, with 9 bases lining up with TRBD2. V shed 6 bases and J 7 bases; nucleotides not matched to a gene: 9. CDR3 length: 14 residues. This CDR3 is CASSNSGGMGTQYF. In DNA, the CDR3 is TGTGCCAGCAGCAATAGCGGGGGCATGGGGACCCAGTACTTC.

This clonotype was seen more than once but under ten times. The rearrangement uses TRBV5-1 and TRBJ2-7; D is perhaps TRBD2 (6 bases). Germline V gene sequence: CDR1 SGHRS, CDR2 YFSETQ. Deletions cut 6 bases from V and 2 bases from J, with 12 bases between. This CDR3 is 13 amino acids long. CDR3 DNA sequence: TGCGCCAGCACCCCGGAGGGAGCCTACGAGCAGTACTTC. Its translation: CASTPEGAYEQYF.

This clonotype was recorded many times. The rearrangement links TRBV29-1 to TRBJ2-5, with TRBD2 matching over 9 bases. V shed 3 bases, J shed 3 bases, and the junction held 8 bases outside the gene matches. Looked up from germline, CDR1 is SQVTM and CDR2 is ANQGSEA. The CDR3 contains 15 residues. The CDR3 DNA reads TGCAGCGTTGATGGAGCGGGGGGTCCCGAAGAGACCCAGTACTTC. Translation gives CSVDGAGGPEETQYF.

This clonotype was seen a few times. The J gene is TRBJ2-7, the V gene TRBV21-1; the table assigns TRBD1, which was not confirmed against the DNA. TRBV21-1 is listed as a pseudogene. The CDR3 is 14 residues long. The CDR3 protein is CASIPRQGEYEQYV. The CDR3 nucleotides are TGTGCCAGCATTCCCAGACAGGGCGAATACGAGCAGTACGTC.